This TCR beta chain was sequenced for a study of T-cell memory formation after mild COVID-19 (dated by TCRdb to the early 2020s). Background on the whole study: Most TCR sequence clusters were specific to one of the two donors. T-cell clones expanding and contracting after mild COVID-19 in a couple of donors were tracked by longitudinal TCRalpha and TCRbeta repertoire sequencing. The cohort comprised two young, previously healthy adult volunteers, one female and one male.

The instrument given in TCRdb is Illumina NovaSeq 6000. cDNA libraries for TCRalpha and TCRbeta were prepared by 5'RACE using constant-segment primers, with sample barcodes and unique molecular identifiers added. Trizol reagent was used to extract RNA from every sample. The libraries were amplified in two PCR steps, and the second step added a second sample barcode and Illumina TruSeq adapters. The libraries were sequenced on an Illumina NovaSeq using 2 x 150 bp paired-end reads. Per the authors' processing: The reads were demultiplexed and collapsed into UMI-guided consensus sequences using migec v1.2.7. With mixcr v2.1.11, UMI consensuses were aligned to TRA and TRB V and J templates and assembled into clonotypes. Expanded or contracted clonotypes were those called significant by both edgeR and NoisET, with noise models trained on biological replicates. edgeR calls used a false discovery rate-adjusted p below 0.01 and a log2 fold-change threshold of 1. As an exploratory analysis of dynamics, max-normalized trajectories of the 1000 most abundant clonotypes were examined by PCA with hierarchical clustering. The CD4 or CD8 phenotype of responding clones was assigned using the separately sequenced CD4+ and CD8+ repertoires. Using fastp trimming at Q25 and MiXCR clonotype assembly, TCRdb reanalyzed the public sequencing data and kept in-frame beta chains. Merged by CDR3 protein, the rows form single entries marked with the most common genes and DNA. For this entry, the V and J calls and clone size follow TCRdb and not the study's own pipeline. The sample yields approximately 190,000 distinct CDR3 sequences; around 19% were counted once. 2.4% of the sample rests with the top ten.

The germline V gene specifies MNHEY as CDR1 and SVGAGI as CDR2. The junction shows trimming of 7 bases on V and 1 base on J, plus 11 bases between the germline ends. Including cysteine and phenylalanine, the CDR3 has 14 amino acids. Kept here is only the CDR3 DNA, which spans 42 bases and is read in frame from base 1. PBMCs were isolated by Ficoll-Paque density gradient centrifugation. What the study reported, not specific to this receptor: Contracting CD4+ clones were found mainly in CM and EM memory subsets, while CD8+ clones were enriched in EMRA. Some responding clones were detected in pre-infection memory, which suggested that pre-existing cross-reactive memory T cells had joined the SARS-CoV-2 response. SARS-CoV-2 specificity of the second-wave clones peaking on day 37 was not confirmed. The study included only two mild cases, and larger cohorts that include severe cases with pre-infection samples were judged to be necessary. Balanced CD4/CD8 phenotypes were observed for clones contracting from day 15 to 85, whereas a bias towards CD4+ was observed for a second wave of clones expanding from day 15 to 37.

Concerning this clonotype itself: Its antigen remains unidentified. No much larger clone is present one base from it, and per-base qualities are unavailable.

The TCR was taken from an adult woman who had mild COVID-19 (a few samples of this study predate the infection). The sample titles of this study are shuffled in the database, so cell type and time point are left out; the donor was told from shared clones. Source material: PBMCs or a T cell subset sorted from them (not recorded which). The chain is assembled from TRBV6-5 and TRBJ1-3; too little of a D gene remains to name it. The DNA sequence is given as TGTGCCAGCACCACCCGCGGGTCTGGAAACACCATATATTTT. It translates as CASTTRGSGNTIYF.